This entry lists 15 T cell receptor beta chains sequenced from one sample in a study of blood T cells in healthy people across ages. Sample-barcoded 5' priming and a J-beta primer mix drove a second PCR of roughly 6 to 12 cycles. In TCRdb, the 5' RACE reads were re-called with MiXCR into one record per CDR3 protein. The sample records roughly 1,700,000 distinct CDR3 sequences, roughly 27% being singletons. Sequencing input: blood. These receptors all stem from a young woman in good health.

This chain links TRBV28 with TRBJ2-5; 9 bases line up with TRBD2. The CDR3 totals 17 residues. J gave up 2 bases and V 6 bases, and 13 bases lay outside the gene matches. CDR1 MDHEN and CDR2 SYDVKM come from the germline V gene. CDR3 sequence reads: CASSPPGLAGRQETQYF. In DNA, the CDR3 is TGTGCCAGCAGCCCCCCTGGGCTAGCGGGGCGACAAGAGACCCAGTACTTC.

This clonotype was seen ten or more times. The chain combines TRBV7-9 with TRBJ2-5; TRBD1 or TRBD2 may be the D gene (5 bases each). The CDR3 runs 17 residues. The germline V gene has CDR1 SEHNR and CDR2 FQNEAQ (reference sequence). Trimming took 2 bases from V and 4 from J, leaving 20 bases between them. Here the CDR3 reads CASSLPHTGQEVETQYF. The DNA for the CDR3 is TGTGCCAGCAGCTTACCACACACGGGGCAGGAGGTAGAGACCCAGTACTTC. The full variable domain, with the rest looked up from reference TRBV7-9 and TRBJ2-5, is DTGVSQNPRHKITKRGQNVTFRCDPISEHNRLYWYRQTLGQGPEFLTYFQNEAQLEKSRLLSDRFSAERPKGSFSTLEIQRTEQGDSAMYLCASSLPHTGQEVETQYFGPGTRLLVL.

This clonotype came up a few times. The chain combines TRBV20-1 with TRBJ2-3, with D hard to call. V was trimmed by 4 bases and J by 0 bases, leaving 5 bases between them. This CDR3 comprises 12 residues. Germline loops: CDR1 DFQATT, CDR2 SNEGSKA (reference sequence). CDR3: CSAIVSTDTQYF. In DNA form, the CDR3 reads TGCAGTGCTATTGTCAGCACAGATACGCAGTATTTT.

J is TRBJ1-5 and V is TRBV24-1; 8 nucleotides agree with TRBD1. The CDR3 is 16 amino acids. V lost 5 bases and J lost 5; bases outside the gene matches: 10. CDR1 and CDR2 (germline): KGHDR, SFDVKD. DNA for the CDR3: TGTGCCACCAGTGGTGGTCAGGGGGCGTGGGATCAGCCCCAGCATTTT. It yields the protein CATSGGQGAWDQPQHF.

The gene calls are TRBV14 and TRBJ2-5; 8 bases line up with TRBD2. Germline CDR1 and CDR2: SGHDN and FVKESK. The V segment lost 1 base and the J segment 5 bases; nucleotides outside the gene matches: 6. The CDR3 runs 15 residues. The CDR3 loop is CASSQVSAGVETQYF. The CDR3 DNA reads as TGTGCCAGCAGCCAAGTTTCAGCGGGGGTGGAGACCCAGTACTTC.

This clonotype was counted at least ten times. The rearrangement joins TRBV5-1 to TRBJ1-2; the D gene is possibly TRBD1 (6 bases). Germline V lookup: CDR1 SGHRS, CDR2 YFSETQ. The CDR3 covers 12 residues. V shed 4 bases and J shed 11 bases, with 15 bases lying between them. CDR3 loop: CASSTGDIGYTF. In nucleotides, the CDR3 is TGCGCCAGCAGCACCGGGGACATTGGATACACCTTC.

This clonotype was counted a few times. V gene TRBV2 combines with J gene TRBJ2-6, with D maybe TRBD2 (6 bases). The germline V gene encodes CDR1 SNHLY and CDR2 FYNNEI. The V gene lost 4 bases and the J gene lost 4 bases, with 14 bases spanning the gap. The CDR3 runs to 16 residues. CDR3 sequence (DNA): TGTGCCAGCAGTGTACGCAGGGACTCAGGGGCCAACGTCCTGACTTTC. Residues: CASSVRRDSGANVLTF.

This clonotype was observed many times. The chain links TRBV2 to TRBJ2-5, with unresolved D. Trimming removed 0 bases from V and 5 bases from J, with 7 bases in between. Germline CDR1 SNHLY, CDR2 FYNNEI. The CDR3 covers 13 residues. Here the CDR3 reads CASSEALGETQYF. The CDR3 DNA sequence: TGTGCCAGCAGTGAAGCGCTAGGGGAGACCCAGTACTTC.

The CDR3 nucleotides read TGTGCCAGCAGCGGACAGCCTCAGGGAAAGTCCTACAATGAGCAGTTCTTC. Protein: CASSGQPQGKSYNEQFF. The J gene is TRBJ2-1, the V gene TRBV11-2, with D maybe TRBD1 (6 bases). With 5 bases removed from V and 1 base from J, the gap between germline ends came to 18 bases. This CDR3 contains 17 residues. Germline lookup yields CDR1 SGHAT and CDR2 FQNNGV.

On this clonotype itself: This may be a read error, as it is one base from a much larger clone. The J gene is TRBJ2-1, the V gene TRBV10-3; 7 nucleotides align to TRBD1. The CDR3 runs to 15 residues. Germline V lookup: CDR1 ENHRY, CDR2 SYGVKD. The chain's CDR3 is CAISQQGTNYNEQVF. CDR3 in DNA: TGTGCCATCAGTCAACAGGGGACCAACTACAATGAGCAGGTCTTC.

This clonotype was picked up a small number of times. The V call is TRBV7-3, the J call TRBJ2-1; 8 nucleotides line up with TRBD1. This CDR3 comprises 13 residues. Germline assignment: CDR1 SGHTA and CDR2 FQGTGA. J gave up 9 bases and V 5 bases, and 6 bases lay outside the gene matches. DNA of the CDR3: TGTGCCAGCAGCGAGTCAGGGGGCACTGAGCAGTTCTTC. Amino acid sequence: CASSESGGTEQFF.

This chain joins TRBV2 and TRBJ2-2, with D unresolved. Germline V gene sequence: CDR1 SNHLY, CDR2 FYNNEI. This CDR3 contains 15 residues. Trimming removed 0 bases from V and 1 base from J, with 6 bases in between. CDR3 DNA: TGTGCCAGCAGTGAAGCGCTGGGGAACACCGGGGAGCTGTTTTTT. Its protein product is CASSEALGNTGELFF.

This clonotype was found a few times. The gene calls are TRBV7-9 and TRBJ2-1; the D is unclear. CDR3 length equals 18 residues. Looked up from germline, CDR1 is SEHNR and CDR2 is FQNEAQ (reference sequence). Trimming stripped 3 bases from V and 0 bases from J, with 18 bases between. For the CDR3, the DNA is TGTGCCAGCAGCTTCTTGGCGGTGACCCTAAGCTCCTACAATGAGCAGTTCTTC. Translated: CASSFLAVTLSSYNEQFF.

Points on this clonotype: A single base separates this from a much larger clone, so it may be a read error. The J gene is TRBJ1-2, the V gene TRBV5-1; TRBD1 is a possible D gene (5 bases). The germline V gene has CDR1 SGHRS and CDR2 YFSETQ. Trimming pared 0 bases from V and 8 bases from J, leaving 17 bases between. The CDR3 extends over 15 amino acids. CDR3 residues: CASSLDGASGGGYTF. In nucleotides, the CDR3 is TGCGCCAGCAGCTTGGACGGGGCTTCGGGAGGAGGCTACACCTTC.

The table lists this clonotype with a few counts. The rearrangement uses TRBV5-1 and TRBJ2-7; 7 nucleotides match TRBD1. CDR1 is SGHRS, CDR2 YFSETQ, per germline. CDR3 length equals 14 residues. V lost 7 bases, J lost 2 bases, and 9 bases stayed unmatched. The CDR3 DNA reads as TGCGCCAGCCGGCAGACAGGGAAAACCTACGAGCAGTACTTC. Amino acid sequence: CASRQTGKTYEQYF.